This T cell receptor (beta chain) emerged from a study of post-analysis software for immune sequencing data. This CDR3 is built from 11 residues. Germline CDR1 and CDR2: KGHDR and SFDVKD. V shed 3 bases and J shed 4 bases, with 3 bases lying between them. This clonotype showed up just a few times. The antigen is undetermined. General study results and limits: Five TRBV segments appeared more often in patients than in controls, and TRBV5-6, TRBV5-1 and TRBV20-1 were among these.

Prepared libraries of TCR beta cDNA carried unique molecular identifiers. Using its own MiXCR run on the PCR reads, TCRdb lists one record per CDR3 protein. The repertoire holds just over 250,000 distinct CDR3 sequences, with about 40% as singletons. The sample consisted of blood. The chain is built from TRBV24-1 and TRBJ2-7; D uncertain. This clonotype was sampled from a girl aged 5-17 years with multiple sclerosis. CDR3 residues: CATSDGYEQYF. CDR3 DNA sequence: TGTGCCACCAGTGATGGATACGAGCAGTACTTC.